This TCR beta chain derives from a study of shared clonotypes between healthy human individuals. Trimming removed 5 bases from V and 8 bases from J; junction bases left unmatched: 11. The CDR3 runs 16 residues. Germline values: CDR1 MNHEY, CDR2 SMNVEV (reference sequence). As defined, naive CD8 cells were CD45RO-negative and positively selected for CCR7, with terminally differentiated effector memory CD45RA+ cells excluded. Profiled with immunoSEQ multiplex PCR; TCRdb holds only in-frame clones, not every one. The profile covers about 820,000 clones, with 80% to 95% appearing a single time and approximately 25% taken by the ten largest. A remark on this clone: Its target is not known.

General study findings and limits: Non-shared clonotypes had lower generation probabilities than those shared by all four donors. Clonotypes that were shared across a handful of donors made up around 5.5% of naive CD4 clonotypes. Donor scarcity curtailed the genetic and exposure-history diversity represented herein.

This clonotype was sampled from a man aged 25-45 years in good health. The chain employs TRBV27 and TRBJ1-4; 10 bases align to TRBD1. The specimen was naive CD8+ T cells sorted from blood. CDR3 bases: TGTGCCAGCAGTGGGGTTTCGGGACAGGGGAACGAAAAACTGTTTTTT. This translates into CASSGVSGQGNEKLFF. The full variable domain, completed using reference TRBV27 and TRBJ1-4, is EAQVTQNPRYLITVTGKKLTVTCSQNMNHEYMSWYRQDPGLGLRQIYYSMNVEVTDKGDVPEGYKVSRKEKRNFPLILESPSPNQTSLYFCASSGVSGQGNEKLFFGSGTQLSVL.